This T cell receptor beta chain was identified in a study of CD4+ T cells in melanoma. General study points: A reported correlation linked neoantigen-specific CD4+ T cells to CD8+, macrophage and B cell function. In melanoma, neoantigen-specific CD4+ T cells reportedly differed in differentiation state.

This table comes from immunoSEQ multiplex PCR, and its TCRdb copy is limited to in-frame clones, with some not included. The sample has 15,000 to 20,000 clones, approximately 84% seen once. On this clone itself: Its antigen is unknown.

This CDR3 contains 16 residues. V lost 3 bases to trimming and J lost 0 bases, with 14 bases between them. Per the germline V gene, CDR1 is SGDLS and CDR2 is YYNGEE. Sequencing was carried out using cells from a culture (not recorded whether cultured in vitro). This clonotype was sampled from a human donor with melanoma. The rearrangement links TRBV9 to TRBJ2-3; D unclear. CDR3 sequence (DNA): TGTGCCAGCAGCGAAGGCGCCGGATCTAGCACAGATACGCAGTATTTT. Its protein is CASSEGAGSSTDTQYF. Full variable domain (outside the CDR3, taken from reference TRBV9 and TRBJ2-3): DSGVTQTPKHLITATGQRVTLRCSPRSGDLSVYWYQQSLDQGLQFLIQYYNGEERAKGNILERFSAQQFPDLHSELNLSSLELGDSALYFCASSEGAGSSTDTQYFGPGTRLTVL.